The 25 T cell receptor beta chains reported below all come from one sample, sequenced in a study of regulatory T cells in long-lasting Graves disease. To make TCR beta libraries, researchers used iRepertoire HTBI primers and Arm-PCR of CDR3 regions. TCRdb reprocessed the multiplex PCR reads via MiXCR and lists one record per CDR3 protein. The table lists approximately 300,000 distinct CDR3 sequences, over 15% of them singletons, with roughly 35% in the top ten. Time point here: newly diagnosed GD, antithyroid drugs for less than 3 months. RNA isolated from PBMCs was used to make the TCR library. Material: peripheral blood mononuclear cells (PBMCs), obtained at new diagnosis, from a patient treated with antithyroid drugs. The receptors originated from a female donor with Graves disease.

This clonotype was recorded a few times. The J gene is TRBJ2-7, the V gene TRBV28; 8 bases align to TRBD1. CDR1 is MDHEN, CDR2 SYDVKM, per germline. This CDR3 contains 14 residues. Trimming took 3 bases from V and 7 from J; bases not matched to a gene: 8. CDR3 in amino acids: CASSFSRGLGEQYF. The CDR3, as DNA: TGTGCCAGCAGTTTTAGCAGGGGGCTTGGGGAGCAGTACTTC.

This clonotype was detected a few times. The chain employs TRBV20-1 and TRBJ2-5; no clear D. CDR3 length equals 16 residues. CDR1 is DFQATT, CDR2 SNEGSKA, per germline (reference sequence). The V and J ends lost 5 bases and 2 bases respectively, with 21 bases between them. The CDR3 DNA reads as TGCAGTGCTCATCCCACCGTCGGCAGCTATCAAGAGACCCAGTACTTC. Amino acids: CSAHPTVGSYQETQYF.

This clonotype has a single count. The rearrangement uses TRBV10-1 and TRBJ2-1; TRBD2 matches at 13 bases. The CDR3 contains 17 residues. In germline, CDR1 is WNHNN, CDR2 SYGVQD (reference sequence). Trimming cost V 5 bases and J 0 bases; bases outside gene matches: 4. The CDR3 reads CASSRTSGSLSYNEQFF. The CDR3, as DNA: TGCGCCAGCAGTCGGACTAGCGGGAGCCTCTCCTACAATGAGCAGTTCTTC.

This clonotype appeared many times. The V gene is TRBV15, the J gene TRBJ1-4, with D perhaps TRBD1 (6 bases). V was pared by 1 base and J by 5 bases, with 8 bases between. This CDR3 has 14 amino acids. From germline, CDR1 is LNHNV and CDR2 YYDKDF (reference sequence). The CDR3 coding sequence is TGTGCCACCAGCAGAGCGACAGGAAATGAAAAACTGTTTTTT. The encoded protein is CATSRATGNEKLFF. The variable domain in full, completed from reference TRBV15 and TRBJ1-4, reads DAMVIQNPRYQVTQFGKPVTLSCSQTLNHNVMYWYQQKSSQAPKLLFHYYDKDFNNEADTPDNFQSRRPNTSFCFLDIRSPGLGDTAMYLCATSRATGNEKLFFGSGTQLSVL.

In its sample, this clonotype was seen many times. CDR3 DNA sequence: TGTGCCACCAGCAGAGAAGGGGCGACAGATGGTTTAGAGCAGTACTTC. Its protein product is CATSREGATDGLEQYF. The chain employs TRBV15 and TRBJ2-7, with D possibly being TRBD1 (5 bases). V was pared by 0 bases and J by 7 bases, with 19 bases between. This CDR3 has 16 amino acids. Germline CDR1 LNHNV, CDR2 YYDKDF (reference sequence).

This chain uses TRBV27 with TRBJ1-2; TRBD1 matches 11 bases. CDR1 and CDR2 from the germline V gene are MNHEY and SMNVEV (reference sequence). CDR3 length equals 15 residues. V lost 6 bases and J lost 7; bases outside the gene matches: 10. The CDR3: CASSATGTGGFGYTF. The CDR3 bases are TGTGCCAGCAGCGCCACCGGGACAGGGGGATTTGGCTACACCTTC.

The rearrangement uses TRBV20-1 and TRBJ1-5, with D possibly being TRBD1 (5 bases). The V gene's germline CDR1 is DFQATT and CDR2 SNEGSKA (reference sequence). The CDR3 is 16 amino acids. V shed 4 bases and J shed 0 bases, with 16 bases lying between them. CDR3 DNA sequence: TGCAGTGCTATAGTAGAAGGACACAATAGCAATCAGCCCCAGCATTTT. Amino acids: CSAIVEGHNSNQPQHF.

Ten or more counts support this clonotype. CDR3 residues: CASSSRAGPSYNEQFF. DNA of the CDR3: TGTGCCAGCAGCTCACGTGCTGGACCCTCCTACAATGAGCAGTTCTTC. The chain links TRBV11-2 to TRBJ2-1; D is undetermined. The V gene's germline CDR1 is SGHAT and CDR2 FQNNGV. The CDR3 runs to 16 residues. V was trimmed by 4 bases and J by 0 bases, leaving 13 bases between them.

This clonotype has a single count. A far larger clone is one base from this, pointing to a likely read error. The chain carries TRBV2 and TRBJ2-7; D unresolved. CDR3 length equals 13 residues. Germline CDR1 and CDR2: SNHLY and FYNNEI. The CDR3 DNA reads as TGTACCAGCAGTCCGACATCAGCCTACGAGCAGTACTTC. Its translation is CTSSPTSAYEQYF.

This clonotype was recorded at least ten times. The V and J genes are TRBV7-2 and TRBJ2-1; either TRBD1 or TRBD2 may supply D (6 bases each). CDR1 and CDR2 (germline): SGHTA, FQGNSA. Trimming took off 2 bases at V and 0 bases at J, with 11 bases between the two ends. This CDR3 is 16 amino acids long. In DNA, the CDR3 is TGTGCCAGCAGCTTAAGGAGGGGGAACTCCTACAATGAGCAGTTCTTC. This translates into CASSLRRGNSYNEQFF.

This clonotype came up many times. The chain has TRBV12-3 or TRBV12-4 and TRBJ1-1; maybe TRBD1 (6 bases). Trimming pared 5 bases from V and 0 bases from J, leaving 10 bases between. The CDR3 has 14 residues. The CDR3 spells CASSKGGLNTEAFF. The CDR3 DNA reads TGTGCCAGCAGTAAAGGGGGGCTGAACACTGAAGCTTTCTTT.

This clonotype has at least ten counts. This chain links TRBV7-8 with TRBJ1-3; D is unresolved. With 5 bases removed from V and 0 bases from J, the gap between germline ends came to 14 bases. Looked up from germline, CDR1 is SGHVS and CDR2 is FQNEAQ. The CDR3 totals 16 residues. The DNA of the CDR3 is TGTGCCAGCAGCCACGGACGGACCCTCTCTGGAAACACCATATATTTT. Translating gives CASSHGRTLSGNTIYF. The variable domain in full, completed from reference TRBV7-8 and TRBJ1-3, reads GAGVSQSPRYKVAKRGQDVALRCDPISGHVSLFWYQQALGQGPEFLTYFQNEAQLDKSGLPSDRFFAERPEGSVSTLKIQRTQQEDSAVYLCASSHGRTLSGNTIYFGEGSWLTVV.

This clonotype was counted at least ten times. This sequence joins TRBV11-2 and TRBJ2-7; 7 bases match TRBD2. CDR1 is SGHAT and CDR2 is FQNNGV in the germline V gene. V lost 5 bases, J lost 7 bases, and 5 bases stayed unmatched. CDR3 size: 12 residues. The CDR3 nucleotides are TGTGCCAGCAGCAGGGGAGCGGGGGAGCAGTACTTC. Protein: CASSRGAGEQYF.

Concerning this clonotype itself: The junction does not match germline at one end; this may be a read error. This chain joins TRBV11-2 and TRBJ1-1; no clear D. From germline, CDR1 is SGHAT and CDR2 FQNNGV. The CDR3 length is 15 residues. Written as DNA, the CDR3 is TGTGCCAGCAGTTTAGCGTTACCGGGAGAAGCTGAAGCTTTCTTT. Protein sequence: CASSLALPGEAEAFF.

Ten or more counts support this clonotype. The genes are TRBV3-1 and TRBJ2-7, with 8 bases lining up with TRBD2. The V and J ends lost 1 base and 0 bases, in that order; junction bases with no gene match: 2. Germline V gene sequence: CDR1 LGHDT, CDR2 YNNKEL (reference sequence). CDR3 size: 15 residues. In DNA form, the CDR3 reads TGTGCCAGCAGCCAAGCCGGGAGGGCCTCCTACGAGCAGTACTTC. Residues: CASSQAGRASYEQYF.

This clonotype was recorded only once. The gene calls are TRBV2 and TRBJ2-6; no clear D gene. The V gene's germline CDR1 is SNHLY and CDR2 FYNNEI. V was pared by 5 bases and J by 4 bases, with 3 bases between. This CDR3 is built from 12 residues. The CDR3 region is CASSRGANVLTF. The CDR3 DNA follows: TGTGCCAGCAGTCGAGGGGCCAACGTCCTGACTTTC.

This chain connects TRBV24-1 to TRBJ2-1; TRBD2 matches 11 bases. Unmatched junction bases numbered 1, after V lost 6 bases and J lost 4 bases. The CDR3 loop spans 14 amino acids. The germline gives CDR1 KGHDR, CDR2 SFDVKD. The CDR3 DNA is TGTGCCACCAGTACTAGCGGGAGATACAATGAGCAGTTCTTC. Translation: CATSTSGRYNEQFF.

V gene TRBV27 combines with J gene TRBJ2-2; 9 bases fit TRBD1. With V trimmed by 8 bases and J by 3 bases, 7 bases remained unmatched. This CDR3 contains 15 residues. Germline CDR1 and CDR2: MNHEY and SMNVEV (reference sequence). DNA for the CDR3: TGTGCCAGCCCACAGGGGGCGCAGGACACCGGGGAGCTGTTTTTT. Translating it yields CASPQGAQDTGELFF.

This clonotype was recorded at least ten times. This chain uses TRBV19 with TRBJ1-2; the D is unclear. Germline values: CDR1 LNHDA, CDR2 SQIVND (reference sequence). This CDR3 has 13 amino acids. With 4 bases removed from V and 4 bases from J, the gap between germline ends came to 10 bases. DNA for the CDR3: TGTGCCAGTAGTACCTTGGACCTCTATGGCTACACCTTC. Translated: CASSTLDLYGYTF.

This clonotype was observed a handful of times. The CDR3 DNA is TGTGCCAGCAGTCCGGGACGGGGCCGCAATGAGCAGTTCTTC. Residues: CASSPGRGRNEQFF. The genes are TRBV12-3 or TRBV12-4 and TRBJ2-1; D possibly uses TRBD1 or TRBD2 (5 bases each). The CDR3 length is 14 residues. Trimming cost V 5 bases and J 6 bases, with 14 bases left between them.

This clonotype was seen once. With a far larger clone one base away, a read error is the likely cause. This rearrangement joins TRBV2 to TRBJ2-7; perhaps TRBD2 as D (5 bases). CDR3 size: 16 residues. Trimming pared 5 bases from V and 2 bases from J, leaving 19 bases between. Germline values: CDR1 SNHLY, CDR2 FYNNEI. CDR3 region: CASSSVSLTRTYEQYF. Written as DNA, the CDR3 is TGTGCCAGCAGTTCGGTCTCTTTAACTAGAACCTACGAGCAGTACTTC.

This clonotype was counted many times. The chain recombines TRBV30 with TRBJ2-3; 9 positions agree with TRBD2. The V gene end was trimmed by 4 bases and the J gene end by 4 bases; junction bases not matched to a gene: 6. CDR1 GTSNPN and CDR2 SVGIG come from the germline V gene (reference sequence). The CDR3 contains 14 residues. CDR3 in amino acids: CAWTRSGSADTQYF. In nucleotides, the CDR3 is TGTGCCTGGACCCGTAGCGGGAGCGCAGATACGCAGTATTTT.

With regard to this clonotype: A much larger clone sits a single nucleotide away, making a read error possible. Since no conserved phenylalanine or tryptophan closes the CDR3, a read error is the likely cause. The chain recombines TRBV19 with TRBJ2-5; possibly TRBD1 for D (6 bases). The germline CDR1 and CDR2 sequences are LNHDA and SQIVND (reference sequence). Trimming removed 2 bases at V and 3 bases at J, with 13 bases between. The CDR3 runs to 15 residues. The CDR3 reads CASSIFGRGEETQYL. The CDR3 DNA follows: TGTGCCAGTAGTATATTTGGCAGGGGTGAAGAGACCCAGTACCTC.

This clonotype was counted between two and nine times. CDR3 DNA sequence: TGTGCCAGTAGTATAGGGCAGACCACGGATACGCAGTATTTT. It is translated as CASSIGQTTDTQYF. The J gene is TRBJ2-3, the V gene TRBV19; D unclear. Trimming shortened V by 1 base and J by 6 bases, and 11 bases separated the two germline ends. Germline V gene sequence: CDR1 LNHDA, CDR2 SQIVND (reference sequence). CDR3 length: 14 amino acids.

The rearrangement links TRBV11-3 to TRBJ2-7; tentative D call: TRBD1 (7 bases). This CDR3 spans 15 amino acids. V lost 5 bases and J 1 base, leaving 15 bases between the germline ends. Germline V CDR1 and CDR2: SGHNT, YENEEA. The CDR3 region is CASSPDQGGSYEQYF. CDR3 coding DNA: TGTGCCAGCAGCCCGGACCAGGGGGGTTCCTACGAGCAGTACTTC.